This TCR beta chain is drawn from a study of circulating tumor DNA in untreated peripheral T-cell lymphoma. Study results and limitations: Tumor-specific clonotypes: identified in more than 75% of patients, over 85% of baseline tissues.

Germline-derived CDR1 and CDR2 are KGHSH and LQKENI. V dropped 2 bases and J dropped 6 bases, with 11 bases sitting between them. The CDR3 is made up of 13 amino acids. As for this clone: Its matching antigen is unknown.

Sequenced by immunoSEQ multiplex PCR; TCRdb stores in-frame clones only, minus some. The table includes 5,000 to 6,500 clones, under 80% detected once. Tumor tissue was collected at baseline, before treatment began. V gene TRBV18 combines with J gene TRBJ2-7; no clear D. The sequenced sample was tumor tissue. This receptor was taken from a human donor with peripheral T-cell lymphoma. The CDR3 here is CASSPVSDLEQYF. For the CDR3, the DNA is TGTGCCAGCTCACCAGTGTCAGACCTCGAGCAGTACTTC.